The 6 T cell receptor beta chains below were found in one sample sequenced in a study of blood T cell repertoires in COVID-19 (dated by TCRdb to the early 2020s). Receptor libraries were prepared by the immunoSEQ multiplex PCR assay. Sourced from immuneACCESS, this table was stored by TCRdb with only in-frame sequences that have V and J called. A share of the clones is absent; for the studies checked, an unresolved V gene accounts for under half, and the remainder has no known explanation. This sample holds approximately 250,000 clones; about 91% were observed only once. The ten largest clones take up 1.2% of the sample. The sample comprised PBMCs or T cells enriched from blood (not recorded which). All receptors come from a woman in her 40s with acute COVID-19.

V gene TRBV6-5 combines with J gene TRBJ1-5; 9 nucleotides align to TRBD1. V trimming: 6 bases; J trimming: 5 bases; junction bases outside the gene matches: 8. This CDR3 comprises 15 residues. CDR1 is MNHEY and CDR2 is SVGAGI in the germline V gene. The CDR3 DNA reads TGTGCCAGCAGCCCCGGGACAGGGTACGATCAGCCCCAGCATTTT. As protein: CASSPGTGYDQPQHF.

In this sample, this clone turned up once. This rearrangement joins TRBV27 to TRBJ2-7, with D perhaps TRBD2 (5 bases). Per germline, CDR1 MNHEY and CDR2 SMNVEV (reference sequence). Trimming pared 5 bases from V and 2 bases from J, leaving 16 bases between. The CDR3 totals 15 residues. The CDR3 sequence: CASSPSRGPPYEQYF. In DNA form, the CDR3 reads TGTGCCAGCAGTCCCTCAAGAGGGCCCCCCTACGAGCAGTACTTC.

The chain employs TRBV28 and TRBJ1-5, with D perhaps TRBD1 (5 bases). V was trimmed by 6 bases and J by 0 bases, leaving 18 bases between them. CDR3 length: 17 amino acids. The germline gives CDR1 MDHEN, CDR2 SYDVKM. The CDR3 DNA sequence: TGTGCCAGCAGCGACATGTTGACAGCCTATAGCAATCAGCCCCAGCATTTT. Its translation: CASSDMLTAYSNQPQHF.

The chain carries TRBV27 and TRBJ1-1; D remains ambiguous. The germline gives CDR1 MNHEY, CDR2 SMNVEV (reference sequence). V lost 2 bases, J lost 0 bases, and 7 bases lay in between. This CDR3 has 14 residues. CDR3 sequence reads: CASSLGRMNTEAFF. In nucleotides, the CDR3 is TGTGCCAGCAGTTTAGGCCGAATGAACACTGAAGCTTTCTTT.

V is TRBV13 and J is TRBJ1-2; weak D call: TRBD1 (5 bases). Germline V gene lookup returns CDR1 PRHDT and CDR2 FYEKMQ (reference sequence). The V gene lost 5 bases and the J gene lost 7 bases, with 14 bases spanning the gap. The CDR3 sequence is 13 residues long. CDR3 coding DNA: TGTGCCAGCAGCCTACAGGTTCACTCTGGCTACACCTTC. Residues: CASSLQVHSGYTF.

CDR3 in DNA: TGTGCCAGCAGCATATTGGCGGGAGGTAGGGGGCACACCGGGGAGCTGTTTTTT. Translating gives CASSILAGGRGHTGELFF. J is TRBJ2-2 and V is TRBV21-1; the D segment call TRBD2 is taken from the table without a DNA check. TRBV21-1 counts as a pseudogene. This CDR3 is built from 18 residues.